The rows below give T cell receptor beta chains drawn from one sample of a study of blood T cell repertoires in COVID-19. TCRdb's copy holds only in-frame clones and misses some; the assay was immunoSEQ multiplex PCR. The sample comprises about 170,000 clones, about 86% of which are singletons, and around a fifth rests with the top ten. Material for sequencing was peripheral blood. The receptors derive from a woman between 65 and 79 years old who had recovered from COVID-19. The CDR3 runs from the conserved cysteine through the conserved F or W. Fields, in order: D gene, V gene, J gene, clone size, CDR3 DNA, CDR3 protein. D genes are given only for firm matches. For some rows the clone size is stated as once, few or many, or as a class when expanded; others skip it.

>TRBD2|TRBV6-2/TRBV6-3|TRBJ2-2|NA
TGTGCCAGCAGTTACCCCCAGGGGCGGGAGGACACCGGGGAGCTGTTTTTT
CASSYPQGREDTGELFF
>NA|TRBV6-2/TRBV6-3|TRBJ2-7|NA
TGTGCCAGCAGCCCCTCCTCCTACGAGCAGTACTTC
CASSPSSYEQYF
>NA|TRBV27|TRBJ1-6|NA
TGTGCCAGCAGTCGGCGGGGGCCAGGGCACTCCTATAATTCACCCCTCCACTTT
CASSRRGPGHSYNSPLHF
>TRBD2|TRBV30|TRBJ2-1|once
TGTGCCTGGGATAGCGGGGCCGCCTACAATGAGCAGTTCTTC
CAWDSGAAYNEQFF
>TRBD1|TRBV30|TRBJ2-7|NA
TGTGCCTGGAGTCCAATCGGACAGGCAACTCCCTACGAGCAGTACTTC
CAWSPIGQATPYEQYF
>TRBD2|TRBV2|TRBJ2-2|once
TGTGCCAGCAGTGGAGCCGGGACTAGGGGGGCCGGGGAGCTGTTTTTT
CASSGAGTRGAGELFF
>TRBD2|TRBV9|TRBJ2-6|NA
TGTGCCAGCAGCGCCGGACTAGCGGAGTCCTCTGGGGCCAACGTCCTGACTTTC
CASSAGLAESSGANVLTF
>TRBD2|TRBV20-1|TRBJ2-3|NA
TGCAGTGCTAGTGGGGTAGCGGGAAACCCAGATACGCAGTATTTT
CSASGVAGNPDTQYF
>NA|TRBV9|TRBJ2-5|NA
TGTGCCAGCACCAAAAGGGCGGGTCAAGAGACCCAGTACTTC
CASTKRAGQETQYF
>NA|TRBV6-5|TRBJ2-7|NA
TGTGCCAGCCCCCGGGACTCACAAACCTACGAGCAGTACTTC
CASPRDSQTYEQYF
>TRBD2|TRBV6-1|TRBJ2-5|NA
TGTGCCAGCAGTGAAGTGCCTAGCGGGGGGGCGCGGGGGTTGGAGACCCAGTACTTC
CASSEVPSGGARGLETQYF
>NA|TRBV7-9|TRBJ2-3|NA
TGTGCCAGCAGCTCCCTCTCTAGCACAGATACGCAGTATTTT
CASSSLSSTDTQYF
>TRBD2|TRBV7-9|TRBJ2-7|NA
TGTGCCAGTAGCGGGAGGTCCTACGAGCAGTACTTC
CASSGRSYEQYF
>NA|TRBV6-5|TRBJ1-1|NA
TGTGCCAGCAGTATACTCCGGGACACTGAAGCTTTCTTT
CASSILRDTEAFF
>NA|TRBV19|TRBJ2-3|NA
TGTGCCAGTAGTATCCCCGAACAGTCCACAGCGCAGTATTTT
CASSIPEQSTAQYF